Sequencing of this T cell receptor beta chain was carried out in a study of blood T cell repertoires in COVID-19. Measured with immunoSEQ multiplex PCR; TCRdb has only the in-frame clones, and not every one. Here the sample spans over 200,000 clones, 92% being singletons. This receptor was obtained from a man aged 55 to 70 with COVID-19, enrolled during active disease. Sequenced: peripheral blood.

The chain's CDR3 is CASSLNSGQGQPQHF. CDR3 in DNA: TGTGCCAGCAGCTTAAATTCGGGTCAGGGGCAGCCCCAGCATTTT. The chain uses TRBV7-3 and TRBJ1-5; a weak D match, TRBD1 (6 bases). V was pared by 1 base and J by 7 bases, with 14 bases between. CDR3 size: 15 residues. The V gene's germline CDR1 is SGHTA and CDR2 FQGTGA.